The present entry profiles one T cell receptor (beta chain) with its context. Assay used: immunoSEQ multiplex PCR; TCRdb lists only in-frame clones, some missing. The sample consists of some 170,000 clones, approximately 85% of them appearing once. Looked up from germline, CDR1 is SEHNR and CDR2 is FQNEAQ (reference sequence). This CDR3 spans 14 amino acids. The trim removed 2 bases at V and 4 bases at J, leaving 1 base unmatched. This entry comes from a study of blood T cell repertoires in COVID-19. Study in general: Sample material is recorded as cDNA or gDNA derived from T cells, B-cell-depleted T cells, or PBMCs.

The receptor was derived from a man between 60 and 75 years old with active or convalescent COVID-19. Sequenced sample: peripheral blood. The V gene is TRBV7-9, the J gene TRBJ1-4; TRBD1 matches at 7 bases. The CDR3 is CASSLQGGNEKLFF. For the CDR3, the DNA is TGTGCCAGCAGCTTACAGGGGGGTAATGAAAAACTGTTTTTT.